Reported below is one T cell receptor beta chain. These data belong to a study of blood T cell repertoires in COVID-19. Individuals aged about 18 to 90 years were recruited from approximately 24 US areas. Participants had their cohort set by participant-reported clinical history. No more than 2 weeks before study entry, exposed participants had met a case of COVID-19. Under the authors' procedure: Reference gene primer amplification in the assay estimated nucleated cell counts. Sequencing used immunoSEQ multiplex PCR; TCRdb keeps in-frame clones, though not all of them. From that table come the V and J calls and clone size; the DNA was used to work out D and trimming. The sample records 200,000 to 300,000 clones, approximately 88% being singletons. The CDR3 length is 14 residues. Germline CDR1 KGHSH, CDR2 LQKENI. V dropped 1 base and J dropped 1 base, with 5 bases sitting between them.

The sequencing input was PBMCs or T cells enriched from blood (not recorded which). This TCR was sampled from a woman between 35 and 50 years old who had been exposed to COVID-19. This rearrangement joins TRBV18 to TRBJ1-3, with D hard to call. The chain's CDR3 is CASSPQESGNTIYF. The CDR3 coding sequence is TGTGCCAGCTCACCACAGGAGTCTGGAAACACCATATATTTT. The full variable domain, its missing parts supplied by reference TRBV18 and TRBJ1-3, is NAGVMQNPRHLVRRRGQEARLRCSPMKGHSHVYWYRQLPEEGLKFMVYLQKENIIDESGMPKERFSAEFPKEGPSILRIQQVVRGDSAAYFCASSPQESGNTIYFGEGSWLTVV.